One sample yielded the 14 T cell receptor beta chains listed below, sequenced in a study of shared T cell receptors in the human thymus. Clones were sequenced by immunoSEQ multiplex PCR, and TCRdb holds only the in-frame ones, with some missing. The sample carries some 720,000 clones, approximately 87% recorded once. These same records also appear under a second study, on human thymus T cells.

The sample comprised thymocytes. Receptor source: a boy under three years old with a congenital heart defect.

The chain carries TRBV27 and TRBJ2-3; 7 bases line up with TRBD2. Germline V gene lookup returns CDR1 MNHEY and CDR2 SMNVEV (reference sequence). The trim removed 3 bases at V and 6 bases at J, leaving 12 bases unmatched. There are 16 residues in the CDR3. The CDR3 DNA follows: TGTGCCAGCAGTTTTGGGCGCGGGAGCGAAAAGGATACGCAGTATTTT. This encodes CASSFGRGSEKDTQYF.

The V call is TRBV7-2, the J call TRBJ2-7; possible D gene TRBD1, 6 bases. The CDR3 runs 16 residues. Germline CDR1 is SGHTA and CDR2 is FQGNSA. V was clipped by 5 bases and J by 2 bases, with 19 bases between them. The CDR3 spells CASSARDTRLPYEQYF. The CDR3 bases are TGTGCCAGCAGCGCCCGGGACACCAGGCTCCCCTACGAGCAGTACTTC.

In its sample, this clone was seen a few times. The chain uses TRBV18 and TRBJ1-2, with a possible D match to TRBD1 (6 bases). Trimming took 0 bases from V and 4 from J, leaving 15 bases between them. CDR3 size: 16 residues. From germline, CDR1 is KGHSH and CDR2 LQKENI. CDR3 DNA sequence: TGTGCCAGCTCACCACCGGTCGGGCAGGGGACCTATGGCTACACCTTC. Its protein is CASSPPVGQGTYGYTF.

The genes are TRBV25-1 and TRBJ1-5; D may be TRBD1 (5 bases). The V end lost 1 base, the J end lost 2 bases, and 9 bases lay between the germline ends. Germline lookup yields CDR1 MGHDK and CDR2 SYGVNS. This CDR3 comprises 15 residues. CDR3 residues: CASSESRVGNQPQHF. CDR3 nucleotides: TGTGCCAGCAGTGAATCCAGGGTCGGCAATCAGCCCCAGCATTTT.

The chain employs TRBV7-3 and TRBJ1-1; D is unclear. CDR1 and CDR2 (germline): SGHTA, FQGTGA. There are 14 residues in the CDR3. Trimming pared 2 bases from V and 1 base from J, leaving 8 bases between. The CDR3 protein is CASSLSPGNTEAFF. The CDR3 DNA follows: TGTGCCAGCAGCTTATCTCCAGGGAACACTGAAGCTTTCTTT.

CDR3 sequence: CASTGGPGNTIYF. The DNA of the CDR3 is TGTGCCAGCACAGGGGGCCCTGGAAACACCATATATTTT. The rearrangement uses TRBV28 and TRBJ1-3, with 8 bases that match TRBD1. Trimming cost V 7 bases and J 2 bases; bases outside gene matches: 1. Per the germline V gene, CDR1 is MDHEN and CDR2 is SYDVKM. The CDR3 covers 13 residues.

The rearrangement links TRBV21-1 to TRBJ1-1; the table assigns TRBD1, which was not confirmed against the DNA. TRBV21-1 is classified as a pseudogene. This CDR3 has 16 residues. Here the CDR3 reads CASSSTPTGDNTEAFF. The CDR3, as DNA: TGTGCCAGCAGCAGCACCCCGACAGGAGACAACACTGAAGCTTTCTTT.

The V and J genes are TRBV27 and TRBJ1-2; 7 nucleotides agree with TRBD1. Germline V CDR1 and CDR2: MNHEY, SMNVEV (reference sequence). V was clipped by 3 bases and J by 5 bases; unmatched bases: 3. This CDR3 contains 13 residues. The chain's CDR3 is CASSFRGEYGYTF. In DNA, the CDR3 is TGTGCCAGCAGTTTCAGGGGGGAGTATGGCTACACCTTC.

The chain has TRBV19 and TRBJ2-7, with D uncertain. CDR1 and CDR2 from the germline V gene are LNHDA and SQIVND (reference sequence). The CDR3 has 12 amino acids. Between the trimmed V and J ends, which lost 5 bases and 4 bases, there was a span of 9 bases. DNA for the CDR3: TGTGCCAGTAGTGCCTACGGGTACGAGCAGTACTTC. Amino acids: CASSAYGYEQYF.

The chain uses TRBV28 and TRBJ1-2; D may be TRBD1 (5 bases). Deletions cut 3 bases from V and 5 bases from J, with 22 bases between. Germline lookup yields CDR1 MDHEN and CDR2 SYDVKM. The CDR3 is made up of 17 amino acids. The CDR3 bases are TGTGCCAGCAGTTTGTTCGGGCAGGGAAGGTTGGCGTATGGCTACACCTTC. Residues: CASSLFGQGRLAYGYTF.

J is TRBJ2-7 and V is TRBV4-3; TRBD1 is a possible D gene (5 bases). This CDR3 contains 16 residues. Germline V gene data show CDR1 as LGHNA and CDR2 as YSLEER. With 2 bases removed from V and 2 bases from J, the gap between germline ends came to 16 bases. DNA of the CDR3: TGCGCCAGCAGCCAAACGGACACGGGTGTACCCTACGAGCAGTACTTC. Translated: CASSQTDTGVPYEQYF.

The rearrangement joins TRBV6-6 to TRBJ2-7; TRBD2 matches at 7 bases. This CDR3 is built from 13 residues. Germline CDR1 MNHNY, CDR2 SVGAGI (reference sequence). The V and J ends lost 7 bases and 6 bases, in that order; junction bases with no gene match: 9. The CDR3 protein is CASTTPREVEQYF. The CDR3 nucleotides are TGTGCCAGCACCACCCCCCGGGAGGTCGAGCAGTACTTC.

CDR3: CASSLFRGTGDSNQPQHF. The CDR3 coding sequence is TGTGCCAGCAGTTTGTTCAGGGGGACAGGGGATAGCAATCAGCCCCAGCATTTT. The V call is TRBV27, the J call TRBJ1-5, with 10 bases fitting TRBD1. There are 18 residues in the CDR3. V shed 3 bases, J shed 0 bases, and the junction held 8 bases outside the gene matches. The V gene's germline CDR1 is MNHEY and CDR2 SMNVEV (reference sequence).

The V and J genes are TRBV27 and TRBJ2-7; possibly TRBD2 for D (5 bases). The germline V gene encodes CDR1 MNHEY and CDR2 SMNVEV (reference sequence). V dropped 4 bases and J dropped 2 bases, with 12 bases sitting between them. This CDR3 has 14 residues. CDR3 DNA: TGTGCCAGCAGTTGGGCGGGTTCCCCCTACGAGCAGTACTTC. Protein product: CASSWAGSPYEQYF.